This TCR beta chain was identified during a study of beta chain features in type 1 diabetes (dated by TCRdb to 2016 to 2019). Broadly, across the study: Mean age, gender distribution, total cell number and subset yield were not different between patients and healthy donors. In the study, recently diagnosed type 1 diabetes patients and matched healthy donors were compared on the TCRB repertoires of their sorted circulating CD4+ T cell subsets. Regulatory and stem cell-like memory subsets were obtained from only 8 patients and about 8 healthy donors, while naive and central memory subsets were obtained from all 30 or so donors. A total of some 100,000,000 sorted cells were examined across all samples, and a strong correlation was observed between cell number per subset and RNA yield. Broader findings and caveats from the paper: In all four CD4+ subsets, TCRB CDR3 length was moderately but significantly shorter in type 1 diabetes patients. Because the HLA sub-analyses included only small numbers of individuals, any influence of HLA type on TCRB rearrangement was left unresolved. Sequencing cDNA rather than genomic DNA could over-represent highly expressing activated cells, although activation and CD3 levels did not differ between groups. At VDJ recombination sites, type 1 diabetes patients had fewer insertions and more deleted nucleotides, which implies abnormalities in thymic rearrangement. Naive, central memory and regulatory TCRB repertoires appeared to be more alike among patients than among healthy donors. Shorter templates might have been favored by PCR, but patient and control samples were amplified and corrected together, so both groups would have been affected equally by any skew.

Only a few counts were recorded for this clone. It lacks a known antigen. Per-base qualities were not stored, and no clone one base away is much larger. A single peripheral blood draw of about 120 mL on average was collected from each donor into heparinised tubes. Using a panel that included CD45RO, CCR7, CD25, CD127, CD95 and CD27, naive, central memory, regulatory and stem cell-like memory CD4+ T cells were sorted on a BD FACSAria II. All sorted populations exceeded 95% purity. PBMCs were separated immediately by Lymphoprep density gradient centrifugation and were stained directly, without being cultured. So that batch effects would be minimized, each experiment stained and sorted samples in pairs, pairing one healthy donor with one patient. The entire amount of isolated RNA was reverse transcribed using the High Capacity cDNA Reverse Transcription Kit, so the sequenced TCRB transcripts were expressed ones. Deep immunoSEQ sequencing was performed on naive, central memory and regulatory T cell samples, with an average of roughly 4 million total reads per sample. Sorted cells were lysed in RLT buffer and RNA was extracted with DNase-treated RNeasy Micro or Mini kits, depending on cell number. Each cell subset was processed separately to prevent cross-contamination, with patient and healthy donor samples processed together. Using the immunoSEQ multiplex PCR, TCRB sequences were amplified from cDNA into 87-bp fragments spanning the CDR3 region. The amplicons were sequenced using the Illumina HiSeq platform. As for how the authors treated the data: PCR bias was corrected computationally using synthetic template baselines, and reads within Hamming distance 2 were collapsed, with unmergeable singletons discarded. By aligning reads against IMGT, V, D and J genes, CDR3 length, and insertions or deletions at six rearrangement sites were assigned. Within each subset, clonotype counts were normalized to the number of sorted cells before true diversity and Gini coefficients were calculated with the tcR R package. The overlap coefficient, calculated on TCRB nucleotide sequences, was used to quantify repertoire sharing. What TCRdb holds here is the immuneACCESS table cut down to in-frame rearrangements. Part of the clones is not present; checked against another copy, under half of the missing clones reflect an unresolved V gene, and the others are unexplained. V and J calls and clone size are copied from that table; D and trimming were computed from the DNA. Within this sample are around 200,000 clones, with around an eighth of them counted one time only. The ten largest clones add up to 0.55% to 0.8% of the sample.

Trimming takes 5 bases off V and 4 bases off J; junction bases not matched to a gene: 12. The germline V gene sets CDR1 to MDHEN and CDR2 to SYDVKM. The CDR3 covers 16 residues, taking in both the cysteine and the phenylalanine. Only CDR3 DNA is held: 48 bases, read in frame from base 1. The V and J genes are TRBV28 and TRBJ2-5, with 8 bases matching TRBD2. Material for sequencing was central memory CD4+ T cells from blood. This sequence originates from a woman aged 18-29 years in good health. The sequence in DNA is TGTGCCAGCAGTCTCTTCGCAGCGGGAGCGGGAGAGACCCAGTACTTC. Translated, it reads CASSLFAAGAGETQYF.